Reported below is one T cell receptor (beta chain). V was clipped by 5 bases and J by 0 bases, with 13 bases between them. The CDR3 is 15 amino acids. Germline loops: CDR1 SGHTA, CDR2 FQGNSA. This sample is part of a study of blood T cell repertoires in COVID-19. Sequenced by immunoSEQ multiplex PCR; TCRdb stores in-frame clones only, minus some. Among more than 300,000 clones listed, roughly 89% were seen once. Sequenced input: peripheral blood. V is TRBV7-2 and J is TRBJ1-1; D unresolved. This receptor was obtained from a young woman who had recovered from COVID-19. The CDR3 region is CASSPFIAVNTEAFF. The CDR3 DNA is TGTGCCAGCAGCCCTTTCATCGCAGTGAACACTGAAGCTTTCTTT.